Each of the 25 T cell receptor beta chains below was sequenced from the same sample in a study of shared clonotypes between healthy human individuals. Here immunoSEQ multiplex PCR was the method, and the copy in TCRdb shows in-frame clones only, minus some. The sample shows around 1,100,000 clones, around three quarters of them seen only once. The sample consisted of memory CD4+ T cells from PBMCs. Sample subset: CD45RA-negative fraction. These receptors originate from a man aged 18-30 years in good health. Some clones in this sample may be carry-over from other donors' samples.

For this clone: A much larger clonotype is one base distant, so this may be a read error. CDR3 sequence reads: CASSLAGGPHEQYF. CDR3 DNA: TGTGCCAGCAGTCTAGCGGGAGGGCCCCACGAGCAGTACTTC. The rearrangement uses TRBV28 and TRBJ2-7, with TRBD2 matching 12 bases. Germline loops: CDR1 MDHEN, CDR2 SYDVKM. The CDR3 contains 14 residues. V lost 5 bases, J lost 5 bases, and 4 bases stayed unmatched.

V is TRBV2 and J is TRBJ2-7; 7 positions agree with TRBD2. Trimming removed 9 bases from V and 2 bases from J; junction bases left unmatched: 10. This CDR3 region has 14 residues. Per germline, CDR1 SNHLY and CDR2 FYNNEI. In nucleotides, the CDR3 is TGTGCCAGTCGGCGGGCTAGCGGTACCTACGAGCAGTACTTC. Translation gives CASRRASGTYEQYF.

The chain is built from TRBV6-5 and TRBJ2-1; D not resolved. Trimming took off 4 bases at V and 8 bases at J, with 6 bases between the two ends. Germline V lookup: CDR1 MNHEY, CDR2 SVGAGI. There are 11 residues in the CDR3. As DNA, the CDR3 is TGTGCCAGCAGTTCCCTTCATGAGCAGTTCTTC. Translating gives CASSSLHEQFF.

CDR3 bases: TGTGCCAGCCGGTGGGGGCAGGGCTCTGACTATGGCTACACCTTC. Protein: CASRWGQGSDYGYTF. The chain carries TRBV6-1 and TRBJ1-2; tentatively, D is TRBD1 (6 bases). CDR1 is MNHNS and CDR2 is SASEGT in the germline V gene. Trimming shortened V by 8 bases and J by 3 bases, and 19 bases separated the two germline ends. The CDR3 extends over 15 amino acids.

This clone was detected a few times. The V call is TRBV20-1, the J call TRBJ1-1; D ambiguous. Germline assignment: CDR1 DFQATT and CDR2 SNEGSKA (reference sequence). The CDR3 covers 11 residues. The DNA of the CDR3 is TGCAGCGCAAGTTGGGACACTGAAGCTTTCTTT. This sequence encodes CSASWDTEAFF.

This chain links TRBV19 with TRBJ2-1; 10 bases agree with TRBD1. In germline, CDR1 is LNHDA, CDR2 SQIVND (reference sequence). The CDR3 length is 18 residues. Trimming removed 3 bases from V and 1 base from J; junction bases left unmatched: 9. The CDR3, as DNA: TGTGCCAGTAGTATCGACAGGGGGCGGGTTGGATCCTACAATGAGCAGTTCTTC. It specifies CASSIDRGRVGSYNEQFF. The full variable domain, in which reference TRBV19 and TRBJ2-1 provide the parts outside the CDR3, is DGGITQSPKYLFRKEGQNVTLSCEQNLNHDAMYWYRQDPGQGLRLIYYSQIVNDFQKGDIAEGYSVSREKKESFPLTVTSAQKNPTAFYLCASSIDRGRVGSYNEQFFGPGTRLTVL.

The rearrangement uses TRBV28 and TRBJ2-7; D is perhaps TRBD1 (5 bases). CDR1 and CDR2 (germline): MDHEN, SYDVKM. V lost 3 bases and J lost 2, with 11 bases in between. CDR3 length: 14 amino acids. In nucleotides, the CDR3 is TGTGCCAGCAGTTTTCGTGGGGCTACCTACGAGCAGTACTTC. Its protein product is CASSFRGATYEQYF. The variable domain in full, with the rest retrieved from reference TRBV28 and TRBJ2-7, is DVKVTQSSRYLVKRTGEKVFLECVQDMDHENMFWYRQDPGLGLRLIYFSYDVKMKEKGDIPEGYSVSREKKERFSLILESASTNQTSMYLCASSFRGATYEQYFGPGTRLTVT.

V usage is TRBV9 and J usage is TRBJ2-1, with D hard to call. Germline V CDR1 and CDR2: SGDLS, YYNGEE. This CDR3 is built from 13 residues. V shed 3 bases and J shed 9 bases, with 13 bases lying between them. CDR3 nucleotides: TGTGCCAGCAGCGCGGCCAGTCGGCGTGAGCAGTTCTTC. Translating gives CASSAASRREQFF.

V gene TRBV5-1 combines with J gene TRBJ1-2, with D hard to call. Germline V gives CDR1 SGHRS, CDR2 YFSETQ. V lost 1 base and J 2 bases, leaving 12 bases between the germline ends. The CDR3 consists of 15 residues. This CDR3 reads CASSLPGSVNYGYTF. The CDR3 DNA is TGCGCCAGCAGCTTGCCCGGTTCTGTAAACTATGGCTACACCTTC.

The rearrangement links TRBV9 to TRBJ1-5; TRBD1 matches 9 bases. Trimming removed 4 bases from V and 5 bases from J; junction bases left unmatched: 7. Germline CDR1 and CDR2: SGDLS and YYNGEE. The CDR3 is made up of 15 amino acids. The DNA of the CDR3 is TGTGCCAGCAGCCCCGGACAGGGGATGCATCAGCCCCAGCATTTT. Translation: CASSPGQGMHQPQHF.

The chain links TRBV4-1 to TRBJ2-2; 7 bases map to TRBD1. The ends lost 6 bases at V and 3 bases at J; junction bases unmatched: 7. The germline V gene has CDR1 MGHRA and CDR2 YSYEKL. This CDR3 comprises 15 residues. This chain's CDR3 is CASSRQGAHTGELFF. The DNA of the CDR3 is TGCGCCAGCAGTCGACAGGGCGCGCACACCGGGGAGCTGTTTTTT.

This clone was recorded once. Distinct nucleotide sequences in the sample also encode this CDR3. The chain uses TRBV5-1 and TRBJ2-7; D tentatively reads TRBD1 or TRBD2 (5 bases each). The CDR3 runs 15 residues. The germline V gene has CDR1 SGHRS and CDR2 YFSETQ. Trimming took off 0 bases at V and 1 base at J, with 11 bases between the two ends. The CDR3: CASSLGGTASYEQYF. DNA of the CDR3: TGCGCCAGCAGCTTGGGTGGGACGGCGTCCTACGAGCAGTACTTC.

This clone was seen only once. The chain uses TRBV7-2 and TRBJ2-3; D unclear. The CDR3 spans 17 residues. CDR1 is SGHTA, CDR2 FQGNSA, per germline. V dropped 2 bases and J dropped 2 bases, with 17 bases sitting between them. CDR3 residues: CASSLIDSVILTDTQYF. The CDR3 nucleotides are TGTGCCAGCAGCTTAATAGACTCCGTGATACTCACAGATACGCAGTATTTT.

The gene calls are TRBV28 and TRBJ2-1; 10 positions match TRBD2. Germline V gives CDR1 MDHEN, CDR2 SYDVKM. This CDR3 contains 15 residues. The ends lost 1 base at V and 8 bases at J; junction bases unmatched: 5. CDR3 nucleotide sequence: TGTGCCAGCAGTTTATTCTCTAGCGGGAGAGATGAGCAGTTCTTC. Amino acid sequence: CASSLFSSGRDEQFF.

This rearrangement joins TRBV9 to TRBJ1-3; 8 bases are a match to TRBD1. V lost 7 bases to trimming and J lost 2 bases; unmatched junction nucleotides: 8. The CDR3 extends over 15 amino acids. CDR1 is SGDLS, CDR2 YYNGEE, per germline. In nucleotides, the CDR3 is TGTGCCAGCGGCCGAAGGACAGGGCCTGGAAACACCATATATTTT. Translation: CASGRRTGPGNTIYF.

This chain links TRBV5-1 with TRBJ2-2; TRBD2 matches at 8 bases. Germline V CDR1 and CDR2: SGHRS, YFSETQ. The CDR3 consists of 17 residues. Unmatched junction bases numbered 14, after V lost 4 bases and J lost 6 bases. Here the CDR3 reads CASSKGLAVMVAGELFF. In DNA form, the CDR3 reads TGCGCCAGCAGCAAAGGACTAGCTGTTATGGTCGCCGGGGAGCTGTTTTTT.

The chain links TRBV7-2 to TRBJ2-4, with D maybe TRBD1 (6 bases). Trimming cost V 5 bases and J 4 bases, with 15 bases left between them. The CDR3 sequence is 15 residues long. CDR1 is SGHTA, CDR2 FQGNSA, per germline. Here the CDR3 DNA reads TGTGCCAGCAGCGTAACCGGGACAACGAAAAACATTCAGTACTTC. Translating it yields CASSVTGTTKNIQYF.

The chain recombines TRBV15 with TRBJ1-2; no clear D gene. The germline CDR1 and CDR2 sequences are LNHNV and YYDKDF (reference sequence). V was clipped by 1 base and J by 8 bases, with 14 bases between them. This CDR3 region has 14 residues. CDR3 loop: CATSRGGSTQGYTF. The CDR3 DNA sequence: TGTGCCACCAGCAGAGGTGGGTCAACTCAGGGCTACACCTTC.

V gene TRBV30 combines with J gene TRBJ2-5, with 10 bases lining up with TRBD2. V lost 5 bases and J lost 5; bases outside the gene matches: 8. Germline CDR1 reads GTSNPN; CDR2 reads SVGIG (reference sequence). The CDR3 extends over 14 amino acids. The CDR3 loop is CAWGLGLARETQYF. Written as DNA, the CDR3 is TGTGCCTGGGGGCTGGGACTAGCGAGGGAGACCCAGTACTTC.

This chain uses TRBV5-8 with TRBJ1-2; TRBD1 agrees at 8 bases. CDR1 SGHTS and CDR2 YDEGEE come from the germline V gene. V gave up 4 bases and J gave up 8 bases; unmatched junction bases: 10. This CDR3 is built from 14 residues. CDR3 in amino acids: CASSLGQVLSGYTF. In nucleotides, the CDR3 is TGTGCCAGCAGCCTGGGACAGGTTTTGAGCGGCTACACCTTC. Based on the CDR3 plus reference TRBV5-8 and TRBJ1-2, the full variable domain is EAGVTQSPTHLIKTRGQQATLRCSPISGHTSVYWYQQALGLGLQFLLWYDEGEERNRGNFPPRFSGRQFPNYSSELNVNALELEDSALYLCASSLGQVLSGYTFGSGTRLTVV.

Only one count was recorded for this clone. The genes are TRBV7-9 and TRBJ2-2; possible D gene TRBD1, 5 bases. V was shortened by 5 bases and J by 6 bases, with 13 bases between the two germline ends. This CDR3 region has 14 residues. CDR1 and CDR2 from the germline V gene are SEHNR and FQNEAQ (reference sequence). Here the CDR3 reads CASSLQGPAGELFF. The CDR3 coding sequence is TGTGCCAGCAGCCTGCAGGGTCCGGCCGGGGAGCTGTTTTTT.

For this clone: This may arise from a read error, as a much more abundant clone is one base away. This rearrangement joins TRBV21-1 to TRBJ2-3; TRBD2 is the table's D call, not checked against the DNA. TRBV21-1 is classified as a pseudogene. The CDR3 is made up of 15 amino acids. The CDR3 coding sequence is TGTGCCAGCAGCAGGACTAGCGGGAGCACAGATACGCAGTATTTT. It yields the protein CASSRTSGSTDTQYF.

As concerns this clone: Given a much more abundant clone one base away, this may be a read error. This same CDR3 is encoded by further DNA sequences in the sample. This chain uses TRBV18 with TRBJ1-5; D remains ambiguous. There are 13 residues in the CDR3. Germline V gene lookup returns CDR1 KGHSH and CDR2 LQKENI. Between the trimmed V and J ends, which lost 1 base and 1 base, there was a span of 2 bases. CDR3 in amino acids: CASSPQSNQPQHF. Written as DNA, the CDR3 is TGTGCCAGCTCACCACAAAGCAATCAGCCCCAGCATTTT.

This chain uses TRBV7-3 with TRBJ2-1; D is unclear. The CDR3 contains 13 residues. Per germline, CDR1 SGHTA and CDR2 FQGTGA. The V end was cut by 7 bases, the J end by 0 bases, with 7 bases between. The CDR3 sequence is CASIETSYNEQFF. Here the CDR3 DNA reads TGTGCCAGCATCGAGACCTCCTACAATGAGCAGTTCTTC.

This clone has only one observation. V is TRBV6-5 and J is TRBJ2-2; D possibly corresponds to TRBD1 (6 bases). V gave up 10 bases and J gave up 5 bases, with 17 bases separating them. The CDR3 spans 14 residues. The germline gives CDR1 MNHEY, CDR2 SVGAGI. CDR3 DNA sequence: TGTGCCACTACCAGGGGAGCGGAAACCGGGGAGCTGTTTTTT. This gives the protein CATTRGAETGELFF.